The 18 T cell receptor beta chains given below trace back to one sample, sequenced in a study of cytomegalovirus exposure and HLA in healthy donors. The PCR was carried out with 60 Vbeta primers and 13 Jbeta primers. The assay was immunoSEQ multiplex PCR, and TCRdb's table has in-frame clones only and misses some. Altogether roughly 250,000 clones are present, around 80% being singletons, with the ten largest covering about 0.28%. Input material: PBMCs. The receptors stem from a girl aged 2 to 9 in good health and CMV-seronegative.

The CDR3 is CSVEFQAKNIQYF. CDR3 DNA sequence: TGCAGCGTTGAATTCCAAGCCAAAAACATTCAGTACTTC. The chain recombines TRBV29-1 with TRBJ2-4; D call uncertain. There are 13 residues in the CDR3. The V gene lost 2 bases and the J gene lost 0 bases, with 5 bases spanning the gap. CDR1 and CDR2 (germline): SQVTM, ANQGSEA.

The V gene is TRBV29-1, the J gene TRBJ1-2; D gene uncertain. This CDR3 contains 9 residues. The germline gives CDR1 SQVTM, CDR2 ANQGSEA. Here the CDR3 reads CDANYGYTF. Written as DNA, the CDR3 is TGCGATGCGAACTATGGCTACACCTTC.

J is TRBJ1-4 and V is TRBV27; 10 bases map to TRBD1. The CDR3 runs 15 residues. After removal of 2 bases from V and 6 bases from J, the junction contained 3 bases not matched to a gene. Germline CDR1 is MNHEY and CDR2 is SMNVEV (reference sequence). The chain's CDR3 is CASSLRGTGDEKLFF. The CDR3 DNA sequence: TGTGCCAGCAGTTTAAGAGGGACAGGGGATGAAAAACTGTTTTTT.

This chain links TRBV6-6 with TRBJ1-2; D perhaps matches TRBD1 (5 bases). Per the germline V gene, CDR1 is MNHNY and CDR2 is SVGAGI (reference sequence). The CDR3 covers 14 residues. V was shortened by 7 bases and J by 3 bases, with 15 bases between the two germline ends. CDR3 in amino acids: CASKVQSRDYGYTF. The CDR3, as DNA: TGTGCCAGCAAGGTCCAGAGCAGGGACTATGGCTACACCTTC.

V usage is TRBV2 and J usage is TRBJ2-2; 9 bases agree with TRBD2. Germline-derived CDR1 and CDR2 are SNHLY and FYNNEI. The CDR3 has 15 amino acids. After removal of 6 bases from V and 4 bases from J, the junction contained 6 bases not matched to a gene. CDR3 region: CASSGGRVGTGELFF. As DNA, the CDR3 is TGTGCCAGCAGCGGCGGGAGGGTAGGCACCGGGGAGCTGTTTTTT.

This sequence joins TRBV19 and TRBJ1-2; tentatively, D is TRBD1 (6 bases). The CDR3 spans 13 residues. CDR1 and CDR2 (germline): LNHDA, SQIVND (reference sequence). With 10 bases removed from V and 5 bases from J, the gap between germline ends came to 17 bases. CDR3 nucleotide sequence: TGTGCCAACCTTGGACAGCTTGGTTATGGCTACACCTTC. This sequence encodes CANLGQLGYGYTF. The entire variable domain, with the rest obtained from reference TRBV19 and TRBJ1-2, is as follows: DGGITQSPKYLFRKEGQNVTLSCEQNLNHDAMYWYRQDPGQGLRLIYYSQIVNDFQKGDIAEGYSVSREKKESFPLTVTSAQKNPTAFYLCANLGQLGYGYTFGSGTRLTVV.

The chain recombines TRBV15 with TRBJ1-1; TRBD1 matches 7 bases. Unmatched junction bases numbered 14, after V lost 5 bases and J lost 5 bases. Germline loops: CDR1 LNHNV, CDR2 YYDKDF (reference sequence). The CDR3 runs 16 residues. This CDR3 is CATSPWEQGLVTEAFF. The DNA for the CDR3 is TGTGCCACCAGCCCATGGGAACAGGGGTTGGTAACTGAAGCTTTCTTT. Full variable domain (remainder filled in from reference TRBV15 and TRBJ1-1): DAMVIQNPRYQVTQFGKPVTLSCSQTLNHNVMYWYQQKSSQAPKLLFHYYDKDFNNEADTPDNFQSRRPNTSFCFLDIRSPGLGDTAMYLCATSPWEQGLVTEAFFGQGTRLTVV.

The rearrangement joins TRBV27 to TRBJ2-7; 8 bases fit TRBD2. The CDR3 extends over 11 amino acids. Trimming at V came to 8 bases and at J to 6 bases, leaving 3 bases not matched to a gene. Germline assignment: CDR1 MNHEY and CDR2 SMNVEV (reference sequence). The CDR3: CASGAGGEQYF. CDR3 nucleotides: TGTGCCAGCGGGGCGGGAGGCGAGCAGTACTTC.

This clone was observed once. The chain is built from TRBV25-1 and TRBJ2-2; D is unresolved. CDR1 and CDR2 (germline): MGHDK, SYGVNS. Trimming took off 3 bases at V and 7 bases at J, with 15 bases between the two ends. The CDR3 runs 15 residues. The CDR3 here is CASSDSTHQNGELFF. In nucleotides, the CDR3 is TGTGCCAGCAGTGACTCGACACACCAGAACGGGGAGCTGTTTTTT.

This clone was seen just once. The chain combines TRBV13 with TRBJ1-1; 9 bases are a match to TRBD1. Unmatched junction bases numbered 14, after V lost 5 bases and J lost 4 bases. The CDR3 spans 17 residues. CDR1 is PRHDT and CDR2 is FYEKMQ in the germline V gene (reference sequence). Written as DNA, the CDR3 is TGTGCCAGCAGCCAGGGACAGGGTGATCGTAGAGGCACTGAAGCTTTCTTT. Protein: CASSQGQGDRRGTEAFF.

This rearrangement joins TRBV5-4 to TRBJ2-1, with 8 bases that match TRBD2. There are 15 residues in the CDR3. CDR1 SGHNT and CDR2 YYREEE come from the germline V gene (reference sequence). The V gene end was trimmed by 3 bases and the J gene end by 2 bases; junction bases not matched to a gene: 4. The CDR3 bases are TGTGCCAGCAGCTCACTAGCGGAAGCCTACAATGAGCAGTTCTTC. Amino acids: CASSSLAEAYNEQFF.

CDR3 DNA: TGCGCCAGCAGCCTCTCAGCGTCCGAAGGACTGTTTTTT. Protein: CASSLSASEGLFF. The V gene is TRBV4-1, the J gene TRBJ1-4; D call uncertain. The germline CDR1 and CDR2 sequences are MGHRA and YSYEKL. Deletions cut 4 bases from V and 13 bases from J, with 16 bases between. There are 13 residues in the CDR3.

V is TRBV5-6 and J is TRBJ2-7, with a weak D call TRBD1 (5 bases). The V gene lost 4 bases and the J gene lost 4 bases, with 18 bases spanning the gap. Germline values: CDR1 SGHDT, CDR2 YYEEEE. This CDR3 contains 15 residues. DNA for the CDR3: TGTGCCAGCAGCCTTCCAGACAGATCTTCTTACGAGCAGTACTTC. Protein: CASSLPDRSSYEQYF. The full variable domain, its missing parts supplied by reference TRBV5-6 and TRBJ2-7, is DAGVTQSPTHLIKTRGQQVTLRCSPKSGHDTVSWYQQALGQGPQFIFQYYEEEERQRGNFPDRFSGHQFPNYSSELNVNALLLGDSALYLCASSLPDRSSYEQYFGPGTRLTVT.

This clone showed up just once. This rearrangement joins TRBV9 to TRBJ2-3, with 8 bases lining up with TRBD1. Per the germline V gene, CDR1 is SGDLS and CDR2 is YYNGEE. V was clipped by 3 bases and J by 4 bases; unmatched bases: 13. The CDR3 is made up of 17 amino acids. The CDR3 DNA reads TGTGCCAGCAGCGAGCCCGGGACAGGTTGGGTGGCAGATACGCAGTATTTT. Amino acids: CASSEPGTGWVADTQYF.

The chain links TRBV7-2 to TRBJ2-1; a possible D gene is TRBD2 (6 bases). V was shortened by 5 bases and J by 12 bases, with 23 bases between the two germline ends. Germline loops: CDR1 SGHTA, CDR2 FQGNSA. The CDR3 length is 15 residues. The CDR3 nucleotides are TGTGCCAGCAGCCCGTCCGCGGGGTTAGATCTCCGGCAGTTCTTC. Translating it yields CASSPSAGLDLRQFF.

In its sample, this clone was seen once. V usage is TRBV9 and J usage is TRBJ2-1; the D gene is possibly TRBD1 (6 bases). Germline values: CDR1 SGDLS, CDR2 YYNGEE. Deletions cut 6 bases from V and 0 bases from J, with 10 bases between. This CDR3 is built from 14 residues. The CDR3, as DNA: TGTGCCAGCACTCAGGGGAACTCCTACAATGAGCAGTTCTTC. Translated, it gives CASTQGNSYNEQFF.

The chain is built from TRBV9 and TRBJ2-4; D remains unclear. Germline-derived CDR1 and CDR2 are SGDLS and YYNGEE. Trimming stripped 0 bases from V and 10 bases from J, with 17 bases between. The CDR3 totals 15 residues. CDR3 in amino acids: CASSVGGTAPGIQYF. CDR3 coding DNA: TGTGCCAGCAGCGTAGGAGGAACTGCCCCTGGAATTCAGTACTTC.

V gene TRBV25-1 combines with J gene TRBJ2-7; D is ambiguous. Germline CDR1 MGHDK, CDR2 SYGVNS. The CDR3 totals 13 residues. V lost 4 bases and J 3 bases, leaving 10 bases between the germline ends. The CDR3 DNA is TGTGCCAGCAGTGTGTCAGTCCACTACGAGCAGTACTTC. Translated, it gives CASSVSVHYEQYF.